The rows below give T cell receptor beta chains drawn from one sample of a study of CD8+CD57+ T cells in acquired aplastic anemia. TCRdb re-called the reads through MiXCR, storing one row per CDR3 protein. Among 180,000 or so distinct CDR3 sequences listed, about half were seen once. Input material: sorted CD4+, CD8+, or CD8+CD57+ T cells (not recorded which) from PBMCs. The receptor source for this set is a human donor with aplastic anemia. The conserved cysteine and the conserved F or W are not part of the CDR3 here. D genes are given only for firm matches. Expanded clones get a size class; other rows say once, few or many, or leave the size out.

>-|many|TRBJ1-2|TRBV19
ASSIGRGNGYT
>-|-|TRBJ1-2|TRBV25-1
ARLPSRSRDGYT
>TRBD2|-|TRBJ2-7|TRBV11-1
ASSLVGGTSLTYEQY
>TRBD1|few|TRBJ2-5|TRBV3-1
ASSLSRGPGSETQY
>-|-|TRBJ2-7|TRBV9
ASSVAAGWGYEQY
>TRBD2|-|TRBJ2-1|TRBV2
ASSEIGFGLGQQVQF
>-|-|TRBJ2-5|TRBV10-3
AISAGPTSSQTQY
>-|few|TRBJ2-7|TRBV10-3
AISGGVRGSYEQY
>-|few|TRBJ1-2|TRBV7-9
ASSFNREGYT
>TRBD2|once|TRBJ2-7|TRBV20-1
SARTTSGTYEQY
>TRBD2|-|TRBJ2-7|TRBV15
ATSSASGTTAYEQY
>-|many|TRBJ2-5|TRBV15
ATSQLRGRYQETQY
>-|-|TRBJ1-6|TRBV7-3
ASSFSLNPPLH
>-|many|TRBJ2-7|TRBV6-1
ASSKRTSSYEQY
>-|many|TRBJ1-6|TRBV3-1
ASSQARGGNSPLH
>-|-|TRBJ1-5|TRBV10-1
ASSESWAGASNQPQH
>-|-|TRBJ2-3|TRBV25-1
ASSDPRSGSTDTQY
>TRBD1|-|TRBJ1-2|TRBV15
ATSRDGQGGANYGYT
>TRBD1|once|TRBJ2-1|TRBV29-1
SVLGQGVTNEQF
>TRBD1|few|TRBJ1-1|TRBV10-3
AISPGTGGADTEAF
>-|-|TRBJ1-4|TRBV15
ATSRDGQENEKLF
>-|-|TRBJ2-3|TRBV11-1
ASSSDLSSTDTQY
>-|-|TRBJ2-6|TRBV4-2
ASSPAGSHASGANVLT
>-|many|TRBJ1-3|TRBV12-3/TRBV12-4
ASNPGFRGSGNTIY
>-|-|TRBJ2-5|TRBV25-1
ASSPEGRQETQY
>-|-|TRBJ2-3|TRBV6-1
ASSPLAFPSLGTQY
>-|-|TRBJ2-3|TRBV10-1
ASSESTWDDTQY
>-|many|TRBJ2-2|TRBV19
ASKMVEKLF
>TRBD2|-|TRBJ2-1|TRBV6-1
ASRPRRAVSGGNNEQF
>-|once|TRBJ1-6|TRBV15
ATRLSNSPLH
>-|-|TRBJ2-3|TRBV19
ASSATLSADTQY
>TRBD2|few|TRBJ2-5|TRBV10-3
AEFGGLALWGGETQY